Below are 24 T cell receptor beta chains sequenced from a single sample in a study of T cells in women clearing cervical HPV infection. Some clones are missing from TCRdb's copy, which holds only in-frame ones; the method was immunoSEQ multiplex PCR. This repertoire includes 19,000 or so clones. The sequencing sample was made of blood buffy coat. The receptors derive from a woman between 18 and 70 years old with a cervical HPV16 infection that either progressed to CIN3+ or cleared (not recorded which).

Concerning this clone: The read terminates 3 residues ahead of where the CDR3 ends, so the germline J gene completes it. The chain has TRBV9 and TRBJ2-7; D is perhaps TRBD1 (7 bases). The germline V gene has CDR1 SGDLS and CDR2 YYNGEE. The CDR3 length is 15 residues. V lost 5 bases, J lost 3 bases, and 18 bases lay in between. CDR3 loop: CASSLRQGGNYEQYF. The covered CDR3 bases are TGTGCCAGCAGTCTTAGACAGGGCGGGAACTACGAG.

On this clone: Read data end 3 residues before the CDR3 end; the end is taken from the germline J gene. The chain joins TRBV10-2 to TRBJ2-2; 12 nucleotides match TRBD2. This CDR3 contains 17 residues. Losses at the gene ends were 5 bases for V and 4 bases for J; bases not matched to a gene: 8. The germline gives CDR1 WSHSY, CDR2 SAAADI. The chain's CDR3 is CASSLSTSGGTTGELFF. The sequenced part of the CDR3 DNA is TGCGCCAGCAGTTTGAGTACTAGCGGGGGGACCACCGGGGAG.

According to its frequency, this clone is medium-sized. The missing CDR3 end, 3 residues past where the read stops, is filled in from the germline J gene. The genes are TRBV6-2 or TRBV6-3 and TRBJ2-3; D not certain. This CDR3 contains 14 residues. The germline CDR1 and CDR2 sequences are MNHEY and SVGEGT. Trimming shortened V by 7 bases and J by 6 bases, and 17 bases separated the two germline ends. This CDR3 reads CASNELPLWDTQYF. Incomplete CDR3 DNA: TGTGCCAGCAACGAGCTACCGTTGTGGGATACG.

As to this clone: The CDR3 end falls 3 residues outside the read, so it is completed with the germline J gene. This chain uses TRBV3-1 (or the pseudogene TRBV3-2) with TRBJ1-1; TRBD1 matches at 10 bases. V lost 1 base, J lost 5 bases, and 4 bases stayed unmatched. There are 15 residues in the CDR3. Germline V CDR1 and CDR2: LGHDT, YNNKEL (reference sequence). CDR3 DNA (partial): TGTGCCAGCAGCCAAGTTGGGACAGGGGAAACTGAA. Its protein is CASSQVGTGETE. The full CDR3 is CASSQVGTGETEAFF.

As regards this clone: The CDR3 end lies 3 residues beyond the end of the read and is filled in from the germline J gene. The V and J genes are TRBV2 and TRBJ1-1, with 7 bases that match TRBD1. This CDR3 has 17 residues. Germline CDR1 reads SNHLY; CDR2 reads FYNNEI. V was pared by 7 bases and J by 1 base, with 15 bases of the junction left unmatched. CDR3: CASKRPGGIFSNTEAFF. The sequenced CDR3 bases are TGTGCCAGCAAGCGGCCAGGGGGGATTTTTTCGAACACTGAA.

Note on this clone: The CDR3 extends 3 residues past the end of the read, so its final part is completed from the germline J gene. The chain joins TRBV7-9 to TRBJ2-7; D is undetermined. Trimming pared 5 bases from V and 2 bases from J, leaving 10 bases between. Germline CDR1 and CDR2: SEHNR and FQNEAQ (reference sequence). The CDR3 loop spans 13 amino acids. The CDR3 DNA, read in part, is TGTGCCAGCAGCCCGACTGGTACCTACGAG. This codes for CASSPTGTYE. The CDR3, in full, reads CASSPTGTYEQYF.

Worth noting for this clone: The read gets to within 3 residues of the CDR3 end, and the germline J gene fills in the rest. This rearrangement joins TRBV20-1 to TRBJ1-1; TRBD1 matches at 7 bases. Germline V CDR1 and CDR2: DFQATT, SNEGSKA (reference sequence). The CDR3 sequence is 13 residues long. The V and J ends lost 5 bases and 1 base, in that order; junction bases with no gene match: 4. Partial CDR3 DNA: TGCAGTGCTGAGGACAGGCGGAACACTGAA. It yields the protein CSAEDRRNTE. The whole CDR3 region reads CSAEDRRNTEAFF.

A remark on this clone: The observed sequence ends 3 residues before the CDR3 terminus, with the missing tail filled in from the germline J gene. This chain links TRBV18 with TRBJ2-1; 8 nucleotides line up with TRBD1. Per germline, CDR1 KGHSH and CDR2 LQKENI. The CDR3 totals 15 residues. With V trimmed by 3 bases and J by 1 base, 2 bases remained unmatched. The sequenced part of the CDR3 DNA is TGTGCCAGCTCACCCGGACAGGGTTCCTACAATGAG. As protein: CASSPGQGSYNE. The CDR3 in its entirety is CASSPGQGSYNEQFF.

As concerns this clone: The read falls 3 residues short of the CDR3 end, and the missing part is taken from the germline J gene. The chain joins TRBV10-1 to TRBJ2-7; D gene unclear. The CDR3 is 13 amino acids. CDR1 WNHNN and CDR2 SYGVQD come from the germline V gene (reference sequence). The V end lost 3 bases, the J end lost 0 bases, and 6 bases lay between the germline ends. The sequenced CDR3 bases are TGCGCCAGCAGTGAAGGCCTCTCCTACGAG. Translation gives CASSEGLSYE. The full CDR3 sequence reads CASSEGLSYEQYF.

Turning to this clone: The read comes to an end 3 residues before the CDR3 does, leaving the germline J gene to fill in the end. J is TRBJ1-1 and V is TRBV7-9; 7 bases line up with TRBD1. The CDR3 covers 14 residues. Germline CDR1 and CDR2: SEHNR and FQNEAQ (reference sequence). After removal of 5 bases from V and 1 base from J, the junction contained 4 bases not matched to a gene. This chain's CDR3 is CASSPRQGNTEAFF. The CDR3 bases that were read are TGTGCCAGCAGCCCAAGACAGGGGAACACTGAA.

Note on this clone: The read stops 3 residues short of the end of the CDR3; the missing end is completed from the germline J gene. The chain links TRBV5-1 to TRBJ2-1, with no clear D. CDR1 and CDR2 from the germline V gene are SGHRS and YFSETQ. This CDR3 contains 13 residues. Trimming removed 0 bases at V and 4 bases at J, with 5 bases between. Partial CDR3 DNA: TGCGCCAGCAGCTTGGAACAGTACAATGAG. It is translated as CASSLEQYNE. The whole CDR3 sequence is CASSLEQYNEQFF.

Worth noting for this clone: The read gets to within 3 residues of the CDR3 end, and the germline J gene fills in the rest. The chain links TRBV19 to TRBJ2-7; TRBD1 aligns across 9 bases. Germline V gene sequence: CDR1 LNHDA, CDR2 SQIVND (reference sequence). Trimming cost V 8 bases and J 3 bases; bases outside gene matches: 5. The CDR3 sequence is 13 residues long. The part of the CDR3 DNA that was read is TGTGCCAGTCAGGGGACAGGGTTCTACGAG. Amino acids: CASQGTGFYE. Given in full, the CDR3 is CASQGTGFYEQYF.

The sequenced CDR3 bases are TGTGCCAGCAGCCCGTCGTCTAGCGGGAGGCAG. It encodes CASSPSSSGRQ. The complete CDR3 reads CASSPSSSGRQIYF. The rearrangement joins TRBV13 to TRBJ1-3; D gene ambiguous. The observed sequence ends 3 residues before the CDR3 terminus, with the missing tail filled in from the germline J gene. CDR1 is PRHDT, CDR2 FYEKMQ, per germline (reference sequence). The CDR3 totals 14 residues.

Comment on this clone: The read is 3 residues too short to cover the CDR3 end, so that end is filled in from the germline J gene. The chain is built from TRBV18 and TRBJ1-1; D perhaps matches TRBD1 (6 bases). V was trimmed by 6 bases and J by 3 bases, leaving 17 bases between them. Germline V CDR1 and CDR2: KGHSH, LQKENI. The CDR3 totals 15 residues. The CDR3 bases that were read are TGTGCCAGCTCCCAGGGGCTCACAGCGGACACTGAA. Protein: CASSQGLTADTE. The full CDR3 sequence reads CASSQGLTADTEAFF.

Comments on this clone: The read is 3 residues too short to cover the CDR3 end, so that end is filled in from the germline J gene. This chain links TRBV10-2 with TRBJ2-5, with TRBD2 identical over 11 bases. With 3 bases clipped from V and 4 bases from J, the junction kept 7 bases outside the gene matches. Germline assignment: CDR1 WSHSY and CDR2 SAAADI. CDR3 size: 16 residues. The CDR3 reads CASSDLAGGPVETQYF. The sequenced part of the CDR3 DNA is TGCGCCAGCAGTGACTTAGCGGGGGGGCCGGTAGAGACC.

Partial CDR3 DNA: TGTGCCAGCAGCACTGGAGGGGCGGGGGGGCAGCATGAG. Its translation is CASSTGGAGGQHE. The entire CDR3 protein is CASSTGGAGGQHEQFF. The V and J genes are TRBV5-4 and TRBJ2-1; the match to TRBD2 covers 9 bases. The CDR3 end lies 3 residues beyond the end of the read and is filled in from the germline J gene. The CDR3 runs 16 residues. V lost 4 bases, J lost 8 bases, and 13 bases stayed unmatched. Germline CDR1 and CDR2: SGHNT and YYREEE (reference sequence).

A note on this clone: The DNA ends 3 residues before the CDR3 does, and the rest of the CDR3 is filled in from the germline J gene. This rearrangement joins TRBV29-1 to TRBJ2-4, with 10 bases fitting TRBD1. Looked up from germline, CDR1 is SQVTM and CDR2 is ANQGSEA. This CDR3 is built from 13 residues. The covered CDR3 bases are TGCAGCGTTGGGTTTGGGACAGGGGTTAAT. This codes for CSVGFGTGVN. The CDR3 in its entirety is CSVGFGTGVNQYF.

Notes on this clone: The read ends 3 residues early relative to the CDR3; the germline J gene fills the gap. The chain carries TRBV30 and TRBJ1-6; TRBD1 aligns across 8 bases. CDR1 is GTSNPN, CDR2 SVGIG, per germline (reference sequence). The CDR3 spans 14 residues. The sequenced part of the CDR3 DNA is TGTGCCTGGAGTCCGGACAGGGTTACGGCGGCC. Protein product: CAWSPDRVTAA. In full, the CDR3 reads CAWSPDRVTAALHF. Supplemented by reference TRBV30 and TRBJ1-6, the full variable domain reads SQTIHQWPATLVQPVGSPLSLECTVEGTSNPNLYWYRQAAGRGLQLLFYSVGIGQISSEVPQNLSASRPQDRQFILSSKKLLLSDSGFYLCAWSPDRVTAALHFGNGTRLTVT.

About this clone itself: One end of the junction does not line up with germline, which may come from a read error. The read ends 3 residues before the CDR3 terminus; that terminus is restored from the germline J gene. The V gene is TRBV4-2, the J gene TRBJ2-5, with D perhaps matching TRBD1 (5 bases). The germline gives CDR1 LGHNA, CDR2 YNFKEQ. The CDR3 is made up of 13 amino acids. CDR3 region: CASSLSQAETQYF. The covered CDR3 bases are TGCGCCAGCAGCCTTTCACAGGCTGAGACC.

For this clone: The missing CDR3 end, 3 residues past where the read stops, is filled in from the germline J gene. V is TRBV20-1 and J is TRBJ2-1, with 9 bases identical to TRBD2. The germline V gene encodes CDR1 DFQATT and CDR2 SNEGSKA (reference sequence). The CDR3 loop spans 11 amino acids. Trimming removed 6 bases from V and 9 bases from J; junction bases left unmatched: 3. This CDR3 is CSAQTSGEQFF. Incomplete CDR3 DNA: TGCAGTGCCCAGACTAGCGGTGAG.

For this clone: The junction does not match germline at one end; this may be a read error. The sequenced part of the CDR3 DNA is TGTGCCTGGGGTGTTCAGGCTTTCTACGGACCC. The encoded protein is CAWGVQAFYGP. The full-length CDR3 reads as CAWGVQAFYGPLHF. This chain links TRBV30 with TRBJ1-6; D is unresolved. The CDR3 extends 3 residues past the end of the read, so its final part is completed from the germline J gene. Germline lookup yields CDR1 GTSNPN and CDR2 SVGIG (reference sequence). This CDR3 comprises 14 residues.

Worth noting for this clone: The read ends 3 residues before the CDR3 terminus; that terminus is restored from the germline J gene. The chain recombines TRBV29-1 with TRBJ2-2, with a possible D match to TRBD2 (5 bases). Germline V gives CDR1 SQVTM, CDR2 ANQGSEA. CDR3 length: 13 residues. Trimming took 7 bases from V and 2 from J, leaving 11 bases between them. CDR3 amino acids: CSASLGNTGELFF. Partial CDR3 DNA: TGCAGCGCTAGCTTGGGTAACACCGGGGAG.

As to this clone: The CDR3 extends 3 residues past the end of the read, so its final part is completed from the germline J gene. This sequence joins TRBV5-6 and TRBJ2-7; no definite D call. The V gene lost 2 bases and the J gene lost 2 bases, with 14 bases spanning the gap. CDR3 length: 15 amino acids. Germline CDR1 SGHDT, CDR2 YYEEEE. CDR3 bases read: TGTGCCAGCAGCTTCCCCAGAACGTTCCCCTACGAG. It encodes CASSFPRTFPYE. The whole CDR3 reads CASSFPRTFPYEQYF.

Details on this clone: Coverage ceases 3 residues before the CDR3 finishes, and the germline J gene fills in the end. The V call is TRBV3-1 (or the pseudogene TRBV3-2), the J call TRBJ2-7, with D possibly matching TRBD1 (6 bases). V was shortened by 2 bases and J by 3 bases, with 20 bases between the two germline ends. The germline V gene encodes CDR1 LGHDT and CDR2 YNNKEL (reference sequence). This CDR3 comprises 17 residues. CDR3 region: CASSQNPGTLLRYEQYF. CDR3 DNA (partial): TGTGCCAGCAGCCAAAACCCCGGGACACTCCTACGCTACGAG.